The sequence of this T cell receptor beta chain was determined in a study of T cell changes during pregnancy in multiple sclerosis. Trimming cost V 6 bases and J 3 bases, with 9 bases left between them. The germline V gene encodes CDR1 MRHNA and CDR2 SNTAGT. CDR3 length: 13 residues. The method was immunoSEQ multiplex PCR; TCRdb's version includes in-frame clones alone and lacks a portion of them. The sample holds about 53,000 clones, nearly 95% seen once. The sequenced sample was CD4+ T cells from peripheral blood mononuclear cells, obtained in the third trimester of pregnancy. The chain recombines TRBV6-4 with TRBJ2-1; TRBD1 might be the D (5 bases). This TCR was sampled from a female donor with multiple sclerosis, enrolled in a pregnancy study. The CDR3 nucleotides are TGTGCCAGCAGCGTGGGGCGCTACAATGAGCAGTTCTTC. It codes for CASSVGRYNEQFF.